The next 23 T cell receptor beta chains were all read from a single sample in a study of CD4 T cells in relation to SARS-CoV-2 and coronaviruses. Profiling relied on immunoSEQ multiplex PCR, and the TCRdb table lists in-frame clones only, not all of them. In the table there are about 36,000 clones, about 80% of which are singletons. Their target antigens are unknown. Sequencing was performed on naive CD4+ T cells from PBMCs, cultured in vitro. Subset defined: naive CD4+ T cells isolated by negative enrichment. These TCRs come from an adult with COVID-19.

The rearrangement links TRBV9 to TRBJ1-5, with TRBD1 matching over 7 bases. Trimming removed 3 bases from V and 4 bases from J; junction bases left unmatched: 4. The germline gives CDR1 SGDLS, CDR2 YYNGEE. The CDR3 contains 14 residues. CDR3 in amino acids: CASSETGENQPQHF. The DNA for the CDR3 is TGTGCCAGCAGCGAAACAGGGGAGAATCAGCCCCAGCATTTT.

The CDR3: CAWSGTSGTLNTGELFF. The CDR3 nucleotides read TGTGCCTGGAGCGGGACTAGCGGAACACTGAACACCGGGGAGCTGTTTTTT. The gene calls are TRBV30 and TRBJ2-2; 11 bases fit TRBD2. Germline V gene lookup returns CDR1 GTSNPN and CDR2 SVGIG (reference sequence). This CDR3 region has 17 residues. The junction had 7 bases not matched to a gene; V was cut back by 3 bases and J by 1 base. Drawing the rest from reference TRBV30 and TRBJ2-2, the complete variable domain is SQTIHQWPATLVQPVGSPLSLECTVEGTSNPNLYWYRQAAGRGLQLLFYSVGIGQISSEVPQNLSASRPQDRQFILSSKKLLLSDSGFYLCAWSGTSGTLNTGELFFGEGSRLTVL.

The chain joins TRBV6-2 or TRBV6-3 to TRBJ2-1, with 9 bases fitting TRBD2. The CDR3 is 17 residues long. CDR1 is MNHEY, CDR2 SVGEGT, per germline. Trimming took 2 bases from V and 5 from J; bases not matched to a gene: 10. CDR3 in DNA: TGTGCCAGCAGTTACGGGAGAGCGGCTAGCGGGAACAATGAGCAGTTCTTC. Protein: CASSYGRAASGNNEQFF.

This sequence joins TRBV18 and TRBJ2-2; D remains unclear. Germline V gene lookup returns CDR1 KGHSH and CDR2 LQKENI. There are 15 residues in the CDR3. V was cut by 1 base and J by 1 base, with 7 bases left in between. The CDR3 protein is CASSPRTGNTGELFF. As DNA, the CDR3 is TGTGCCAGCTCACCACGGACGGGGAACACCGGGGAGCTGTTTTTT.

This clone was picked up a small number of times. The chain uses TRBV9 and TRBJ2-2; tentative D call: TRBD2 (6 bases). This CDR3 is built from 12 residues. V shed 8 bases and J shed 5 bases, with 10 bases lying between them. Germline assignment: CDR1 SGDLS and CDR2 YYNGEE. The CDR3 bases are TGTGCCAGTCCTAGCGTTACCGGGGAGCTGTTTTTT. Amino acid sequence: CASPSVTGELFF.

This chain joins TRBV5-1 and TRBJ2-5; 7 nucleotides match TRBD1. The ends lost 1 base at V and 4 bases at J; junction bases unmatched: 7. The germline gives CDR1 SGHRS, CDR2 YFSETQ. This CDR3 region has 15 residues. CDR3 sequence reads: CASSLQGVVGETQYF. CDR3 bases: TGCGCCAGCAGCTTGCAGGGGGTGGTAGGAGAGACCCAGTACTTC.

This chain joins TRBV15 and TRBJ2-5; D is undetermined. Per germline, CDR1 LNHNV and CDR2 YYDKDF (reference sequence). The CDR3 extends over 14 amino acids. V dropped 5 bases and J dropped 3 bases, with 13 bases sitting between them. CDR3 in amino acids: CATSAISTKETQYF. In nucleotides, the CDR3 is TGTGCCACCAGCGCCATTTCCACAAAAGAGACCCAGTACTTC.

This sequence joins TRBV15 and TRBJ2-5; weak D call: TRBD2 (7 bases). This CDR3 comprises 14 residues. Trimming stripped 5 bases from V and 5 bases from J, with 15 bases between. The germline V gene has CDR1 LNHNV and CDR2 YYDKDF (reference sequence). The CDR3 sequence: CATSPRGGGETQYF. In DNA, the CDR3 is TGTGCCACCAGCCCTAGGGGGGGCGGGGAGACCCAGTACTTC.

The chain couples TRBV4-2 to TRBJ2-7, with 8 nucleotides matching TRBD2. The CDR3 extends over 16 amino acids. Germline V gives CDR1 LGHNA, CDR2 YNFKEQ. V lost 1 base, J lost 0 bases, and 5 bases stayed unmatched. The CDR3 region has the DNA TGTGCCAGCAGCCAAGCGACTAGCGTAAGCTCCTACGAGCAGTACTTC. Amino acid sequence: CASSQATSVSSYEQYF.

As DNA, the CDR3 is TGTGCCAGCAGCGGGACCTTAGACAATGAGCAGTTCTTC. Residues: CASSGTLDNEQFF. The V and J genes are TRBV9 and TRBJ2-1, with D unclear. Between the trimmed V and J ends, which lost 3 bases and 5 bases, there was a span of 9 bases. The CDR3 length is 13 residues. The germline V gene has CDR1 SGDLS and CDR2 YYNGEE.

In its sample, this clone is large. This sequence joins TRBV6-4 and TRBJ2-1; the match to TRBD2 covers 12 bases. Germline V gives CDR1 MRHNA, CDR2 SNTAGT. The CDR3 has 15 residues. After removal of 0 bases from V and 6 bases from J, the junction contained 0 bases not matched to a gene. Here the CDR3 DNA reads TGTGCCAGCAGTGACTCGACTAGCGGGAGCAATGAGCAGTTCTTC. Amino acid sequence: CASSDSTSGSNEQFF.

This rearrangement joins TRBV28 to TRBJ1-2, with 10 bases identical to TRBD1. The CDR3 sequence is 18 residues long. The V and J ends lost 6 bases and 7 bases, in that order; junction bases with no gene match: 20. Germline-derived CDR1 and CDR2 are MDHEN and SYDVKM. The CDR3 DNA follows: TGTGCCAGCAGCCTGTGGGGGTTCTCGGGACAGGGGAGAGGTGGCTACACCTTC. As protein: CASSLWGFSGQGRGGYTF.

The chain combines TRBV12-2 with TRBJ2-7; the D call in the table, TRBD2, was not verified against the DNA. TRBV12-2 is a recognized pseudogene. There are 24 residues in the CDR3. CDR3 protein: CASRLVGIDLPGTSASSAPLGQYF. The CDR3 bases are TGTGCAAGTCGCTTAGTTGGCATAGACTTACCCGGGACTAGCGCGTCTAGCGCTCCTCTTGGGCAGTACTTC.

The chain joins TRBV6-1 to TRBJ2-1, with 10 bases aligning to TRBD2. CDR3 length: 16 residues. After removal of 1 base from V and 8 bases from J, the junction contained 8 bases not matched to a gene. In germline, CDR1 is MNHNS, CDR2 SASEGT. The CDR3 protein is CASSEGLAGERDEQFF. The CDR3 bases are TGTGCCAGCAGTGAAGGGCTAGCGGGAGAACGGGATGAGCAGTTCTTC.

V gene TRBV2 combines with J gene TRBJ2-5; no clear D. The CDR3 runs to 11 residues. Germline V gene sequence: CDR1 SNHLY, CDR2 FYNNEI. Trimming removed 4 bases at V and 1 base at J, with 1 base between. The CDR3 nucleotides are TGTGCCAGCAGTGTCCAAGAGACCCAGTACTTC. Protein: CASSVQETQYF.

The rearrangement uses TRBV7-9 and TRBJ1-2; D is unclear. The germline V gene has CDR1 SEHNR and CDR2 FQNEAQ (reference sequence). V was trimmed by 3 bases and J by 5 bases, leaving 10 bases between them. This CDR3 region has 13 residues. The CDR3 is CASSFGIRYGYTF. The CDR3 DNA is TGTGCCAGCAGCTTCGGGATTCGGTATGGCTACACCTTC.

Written as DNA, the CDR3 is TGTGCCAGCAGCGAAGGGCCTAAGGTCGGGGAGCTGTTTTTT. As protein: CASSEGPKVGELFF. The gene calls are TRBV25-1 and TRBJ2-2; D unresolved. With 6 bases removed from V and 7 bases from J, the gap between germline ends came to 15 bases. CDR3 length equals 14 residues. Per germline, CDR1 MGHDK and CDR2 SYGVNS. Drawing the rest from reference TRBV25-1 and TRBJ2-2, the complete variable domain is EADIYQTPRYLVIGTGKKITLECSQTMGHDKMYWYQQDPGMELHLIHYSYGVNSTEKGDLSSESTVSRIRTEHFPLTLESARPSHTSQYLCASSEGPKVGELFFGEGSRLTVL.

The chain employs TRBV28 and TRBJ1-2; perhaps TRBD1 as D (6 bases). The CDR3 covers 17 residues. V was shortened by 2 bases and J by 4 bases, with 20 bases between the two germline ends. CDR1 MDHEN and CDR2 SYDVKM come from the germline V gene. The CDR3 sequence is CASSLGRGRGGVYGYTF. CDR3 sequence (DNA): TGTGCCAGCAGTTTAGGCAGGGGAAGAGGTGGGGTCTATGGCTACACCTTC.

J is TRBJ1-5 and V is TRBV30; D might be TRBD1 (5 bases). Trimming cost V 2 bases and J 3 bases, with 14 bases left between them. CDR3 length: 15 residues. The germline gives CDR1 GTSNPN, CDR2 SVGIG (reference sequence). The CDR3 region has the DNA TGTGCCTGGAGTTCAAATTTACAGGTCAATCAGCCCCAGCATTTT. It is translated as CAWSSNLQVNQPQHF.

The chain uses TRBV19 and TRBJ1-5; TRBD1 matches at 9 bases. CDR1 and CDR2 from the germline V gene are LNHDA and SQIVND (reference sequence). V lost 3 bases and J lost 4; bases outside the gene matches: 7. This CDR3 is built from 16 residues. CDR3 in amino acids: CASSIVGQGLNQPQHF. Here the CDR3 DNA reads TGTGCCAGTAGTATCGTGGGACAGGGACTAAATCAGCCCCAGCATTTT.

The V call is TRBV6-5, the J call TRBJ1-5; D remains unclear. V lost 8 bases, J lost 2 bases, and 10 bases lay in between. Germline-derived CDR1 and CDR2 are MNHEY and SVGAGI. The CDR3 covers 13 residues. The CDR3: CASQTTGNQPQHF. The CDR3 DNA reads as TGTGCCAGCCAGACTACCGGCAATCAGCCCCAGCATTTT.

The V gene is TRBV6-6, the J gene TRBJ1-2; weak D call: TRBD1 (5 bases). Per the germline V gene, CDR1 is MNHNY and CDR2 is SVGAGI (reference sequence). Trimming pared 5 bases from V and 3 bases from J, leaving 16 bases between. CDR3 length: 15 amino acids. The CDR3 is CASSKSSGADYGYTF. As DNA, the CDR3 is TGTGCCAGCAGTAAATCCTCCGGGGCAGACTATGGCTACACCTTC.

The V call is TRBV28, the J call TRBJ1-5, with D unresolved. The germline CDR1 and CDR2 sequences are MDHEN and SYDVKM. The V end was cut by 8 bases, the J end by 11 bases, with 13 bases between. CDR3 size: 11 residues. CDR3 sequence: CASWGGTAQHF. The DNA of the CDR3 is TGTGCCAGCTGGGGAGGTACGGCCCAGCATTTT.